These 11 T cell receptor beta chains came from one sample sequenced in a study of shared clonotypes between healthy human individuals. Repertoires were generated with immunoSEQ multiplex PCR, while TCRdb's copy carries only in-frame clones and drops some. The sample records more than 2 million clones, 85% to 95% being singletons. Sequencing was done on a sample of naive CD4+ T cells sorted from blood. The subset denotes: CD45RA+ positively selected. The receptors stem from a man younger than 30 in good health.

The gene calls are TRBV6-1 and TRBJ2-1; TRBD1 matches 11 bases. This CDR3 contains 15 residues. Germline CDR1 MNHNS, CDR2 SASEGT. Germline trimming cut 8 bases from V and 3 bases from J; bases unmatched to any gene: 6. CDR3 bases: TGTGCCAGCCATCGGGACAGGGGGTACTACAATGAGCAGTTCTTC. It is translated as CASHRDRGYYNEQFF.

The chain is built from TRBV5-1 and TRBJ2-3, with 8 bases lining up with TRBD1. This CDR3 is 16 amino acids long. Germline loops: CDR1 SGHRS, CDR2 YFSETQ. With V trimmed by 2 bases and J by 3 bases, 8 bases remained unmatched. The CDR3 sequence: CASSLDGQGMTDTQYF. CDR3 coding DNA: TGCGCCAGCAGCTTAGACGGACAGGGTATGACAGATACGCAGTATTTT.

CDR3 region: CASSLAGDPDTQYF. CDR3 coding DNA: TGTGCCAGCAGCTTAGCGGGGGACCCAGATACGCAGTATTTT. The chain employs TRBV7-9 and TRBJ2-3; D may correspond to TRBD1 or TRBD2 (5 bases each). The germline gives CDR1 SEHNR, CDR2 FQNEAQ (reference sequence). There are 14 residues in the CDR3. V was trimmed by 0 bases and J by 4 bases, leaving 8 bases between them.

The chain couples TRBV28 to TRBJ1-4, with 7 positions matching TRBD1. There are 17 residues in the CDR3. Germline V gene sequence: CDR1 MDHEN, CDR2 SYDVKM. Trimming at V came to 4 bases and at J to 0 bases, leaving 8 bases not matched to a gene. The DNA of the CDR3 is TGTGCCAGCAGTTCCCAGGGGGTCGGCGCAACTAATGAAAAACTGTTTTTT. As protein: CASSSQGVGATNEKLFF.

This clone was counted a single time. The V and J genes are TRBV30 and TRBJ1-3; tentatively, D is TRBD1 (5 bases). Per the germline V gene, CDR1 is GTSNPN and CDR2 is SVGIG (reference sequence). The CDR3 extends over 13 amino acids. With 5 bases removed from V and 4 bases from J, the gap between germline ends came to 12 bases. The CDR3 here is CAWGTGVGNTIYF. The DNA for the CDR3 is TGTGCCTGGGGGACGGGGGTCGGAAACACCATATATTTT. Filled out from reference TRBV30 and TRBJ1-3, the complete variable domain reads SQTIHQWPATLVQPVGSPLSLECTVEGTSNPNLYWYRQAAGRGLQLLFYSVGIGQISSEVPQNLSASRPQDRQFILSSKKLLLSDSGFYLCAWGTGVGNTIYFGEGSWLTVV.

This clone came up once. The chain is built from TRBV15 and TRBJ2-7; D is unresolved. The CDR3 is 13 residues long. The germline V gene encodes CDR1 LNHNV and CDR2 YYDKDF (reference sequence). Trimming removed 5 bases from V and 2 bases from J, with 10 bases in between. The CDR3 DNA reads TGTGCCACCAGCGAGAGGACGGCCTACGAGCAGTACTTC. It encodes CATSERTAYEQYF.

The chain couples TRBV6-6 to TRBJ2-3, with 12 bases matching TRBD2. The germline V gene has CDR1 MNHNY and CDR2 SVGAGI (reference sequence). Trimming took 6 bases from V and 2 from J; bases not matched to a gene: 3. The CDR3 consists of 15 residues. CDR3 bases: TGTGCCAGCAGACGGACTAGCGGGAACACAGATACGCAGTATTTT. Amino acid sequence: CASRRTSGNTDTQYF.

This clone was seen a single time. V usage is TRBV4-1 and J usage is TRBJ2-2, with D tentatively TRBD2 (5 bases). V was shortened by 5 bases and J by 3 bases, with 16 bases between the two germline ends. The germline gives CDR1 MGHRA, CDR2 YSYEKL. The CDR3 runs 16 residues. CDR3 sequence (DNA): TGCGCCAGCAGCTCAAGAATGGACTTTTACACCGGGGAGCTGTTTTTT. This sequence encodes CASSSRMDFYTGELFF.

The J gene is TRBJ2-1, the V gene TRBV2, with TRBD2 matching 11 bases. Germline V gene lookup returns CDR1 SNHLY and CDR2 FYNNEI. The trim removed 6 bases at V and 2 bases at J, leaving 3 bases unmatched. This CDR3 comprises 15 residues. The CDR3 loop is CASRISGGAYNEQFF. In nucleotides, the CDR3 is TGTGCCAGCAGGATTAGCGGGGGGGCCTACAATGAGCAGTTCTTC.

The chain is built from TRBV28 and TRBJ1-2, with TRBD1 as a possible D gene (6 bases). Germline assignment: CDR1 MDHEN and CDR2 SYDVKM. The V and J ends lost 4 bases and 4 bases respectively, with 28 bases between them. The CDR3 is 19 amino acids. In DNA, the CDR3 is TGTGCCAGCAGTTCGGCATCGGGGGGGCGTAGGTTCTACTTCTATGGCTACACCTTC. Translated: CASSSASGGRRFYFYGYTF.

The chain links TRBV9 to TRBJ1-5; D gene unclear. This CDR3 comprises 13 residues. The V gene lost 0 bases and the J gene lost 4 bases, with 5 bases spanning the gap. Germline assignment: CDR1 SGDLS and CDR2 YYNGEE. Written as DNA, the CDR3 is TGTGCCAGCAGCGTAGCTCCAAATCAGCCCCAGCATTTT. Its protein product is CASSVAPNQPQHF.